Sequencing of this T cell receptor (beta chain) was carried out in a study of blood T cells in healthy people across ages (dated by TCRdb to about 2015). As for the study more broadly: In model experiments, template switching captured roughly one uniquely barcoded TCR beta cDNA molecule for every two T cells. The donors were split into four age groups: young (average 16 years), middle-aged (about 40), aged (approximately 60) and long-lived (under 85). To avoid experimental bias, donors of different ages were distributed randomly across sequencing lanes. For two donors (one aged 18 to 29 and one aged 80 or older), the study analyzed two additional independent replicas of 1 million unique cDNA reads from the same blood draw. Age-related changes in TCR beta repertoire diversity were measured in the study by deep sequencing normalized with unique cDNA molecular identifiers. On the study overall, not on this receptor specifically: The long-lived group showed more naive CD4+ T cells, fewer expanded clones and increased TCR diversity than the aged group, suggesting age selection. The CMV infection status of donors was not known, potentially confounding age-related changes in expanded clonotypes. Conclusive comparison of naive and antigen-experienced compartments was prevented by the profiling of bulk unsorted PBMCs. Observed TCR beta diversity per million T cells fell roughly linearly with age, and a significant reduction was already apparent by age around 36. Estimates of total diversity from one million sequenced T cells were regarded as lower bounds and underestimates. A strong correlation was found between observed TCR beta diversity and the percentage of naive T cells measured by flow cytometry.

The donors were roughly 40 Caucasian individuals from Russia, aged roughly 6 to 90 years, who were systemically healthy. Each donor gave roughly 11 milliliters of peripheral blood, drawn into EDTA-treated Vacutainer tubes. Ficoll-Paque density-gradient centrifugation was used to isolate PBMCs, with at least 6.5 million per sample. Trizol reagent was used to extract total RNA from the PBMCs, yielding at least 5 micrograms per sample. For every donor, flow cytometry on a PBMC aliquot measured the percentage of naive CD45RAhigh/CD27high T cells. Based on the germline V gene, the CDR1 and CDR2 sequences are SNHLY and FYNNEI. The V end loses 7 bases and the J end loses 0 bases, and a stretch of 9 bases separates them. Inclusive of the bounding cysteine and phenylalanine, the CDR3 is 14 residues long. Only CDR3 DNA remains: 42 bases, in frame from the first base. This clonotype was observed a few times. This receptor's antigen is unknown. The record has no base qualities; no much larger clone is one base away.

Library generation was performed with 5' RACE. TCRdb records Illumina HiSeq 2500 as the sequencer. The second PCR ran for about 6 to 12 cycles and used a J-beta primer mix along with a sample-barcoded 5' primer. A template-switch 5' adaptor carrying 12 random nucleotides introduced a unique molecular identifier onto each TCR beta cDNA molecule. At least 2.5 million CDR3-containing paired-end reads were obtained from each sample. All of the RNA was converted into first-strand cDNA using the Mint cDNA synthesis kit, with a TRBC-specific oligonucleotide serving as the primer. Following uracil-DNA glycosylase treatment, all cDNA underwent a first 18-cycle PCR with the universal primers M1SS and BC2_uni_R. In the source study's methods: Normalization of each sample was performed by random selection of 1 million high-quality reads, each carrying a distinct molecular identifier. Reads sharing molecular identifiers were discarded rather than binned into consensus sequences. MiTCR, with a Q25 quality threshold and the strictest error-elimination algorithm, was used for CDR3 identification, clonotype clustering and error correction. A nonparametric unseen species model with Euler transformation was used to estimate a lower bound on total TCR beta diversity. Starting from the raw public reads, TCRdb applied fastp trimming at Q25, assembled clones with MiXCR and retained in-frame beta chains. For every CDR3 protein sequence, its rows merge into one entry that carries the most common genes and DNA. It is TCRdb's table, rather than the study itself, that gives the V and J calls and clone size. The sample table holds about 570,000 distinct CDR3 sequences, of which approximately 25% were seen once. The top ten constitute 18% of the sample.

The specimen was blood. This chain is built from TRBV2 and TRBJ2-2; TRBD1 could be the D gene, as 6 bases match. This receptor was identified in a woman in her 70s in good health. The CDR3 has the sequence CASTRGTNTGELFF. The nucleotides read TGTGCCAGCACCAGGGGTACGAACACCGGGGAGCTGTTTTTT.